What follows is one T cell receptor beta chain and its context. This entry belongs to a study of control samples from healthy donors and cancer patients. Sequencing used immunoSEQ multiplex PCR; TCRdb keeps in-frame clones, though not all of them. The data contain about 29,000 clones, 70% to 90% of them singletons. V lost 6 bases and J 3 bases, leaving 6 bases between the germline ends. Germline V gene lookup returns CDR1 DFQATT and CDR2 SNEGSKA (reference sequence). The CDR3 runs to 11 residues. The chain recombines TRBV20-1 with TRBJ2-1; no reliable D call. Source material: formalin-fixed, paraffin-embedded tissue. This receptor was obtained from a female donor with melanoma. The CDR3 is CSAQNYNEQFF. Written as DNA, the CDR3 is TGCAGTGCCCAAAACTACAATGAGCAGTTCTTC.